This T cell receptor beta chain was profiled in a study of T cells in Graves' hyperthyroidism and ophthalmopathy. Study-level background: Peripheral blood draws took place at initial diagnosis, ahead of any treatment. Overall study findings and caveats: Ophthalmopathy and stable hyperthyroidism were told apart by a 13 V-J model.

The germline CDR1 and CDR2 sequences are MDHEN and SYDVKM. The CDR3 is 14 amino acids. Between the trimmed V and J ends, which lost 4 bases and 0 bases, there was a span of 10 bases. The TCR beta CDR3 regions underwent amplification using RNA transcripts as the source. HTBI primers were the set used in a first-round RT-PCR of the TCR CDR3. MiXCR was run by TCRdb on the multiplex PCR reads, yielding one entry per CDR3 protein. Of roughly 250,000 distinct CDR3 sequences listed, roughly 20% are singletons. Notes on this clonotype: As yet, its antigen is unknown.

Fresh peripheral blood, about 10 ml of it, supplied the PBMCs. The source material was blood. The sequence was obtained from a man younger than 45 with Graves' ophthalmopathy. The chain carries TRBV28 and TRBJ2-7; D might be TRBD1 or TRBD2, each matching 5 bases. CDR3 DNA sequence: TGTGCCAGCAGTTCGCCCGGGACCTCCTACGAGCAGTACTTC. Residues: CASSSPGTSYEQYF.